What follows are 20 T cell receptor beta chains derived from one specimen sequenced in a study of identical twins. One entry per CDR3 protein, called by TCRdb with MiXCR from the 5' RACE reads. The sample lists about 920,000 distinct CDR3 sequences; more than 9% were seen once. Separately, the same data were catalogued under a study of yellow fever vaccine responses in identical twins.

The specimen was PBMCs. The receptors were sampled from a woman under 30 in good health.

The chain carries TRBV5-1 and TRBJ2-3; a weak D match, TRBD1 (6 bases). The germline CDR1 and CDR2 sequences are SGHRS and YFSETQ. The CDR3 has 15 residues. V was cut by 5 bases and J by 2 bases, with 15 bases left in between. The CDR3: CASRETGIYTDTQYF. The CDR3 coding sequence is TGCGCCAGCAGGGAAACAGGGATCTACACAGATACGCAGTATTTT.

In this sample, this clonotype turned up a few times. This sequence joins TRBV20-1 and TRBJ1-1, with 8 bases matching TRBD1. The V gene's germline CDR1 is DFQATT and CDR2 SNEGSKA (reference sequence). The CDR3 loop spans 15 amino acids. V lost 5 bases to trimming and J lost 1 base; unmatched junction nucleotides: 9. For the CDR3, the DNA is TGCAGTGCTCTAGACAGGGGCCTCTCGAACACTGAAGCTTTCTTT. Protein product: CSALDRGLSNTEAFF.

The chain couples TRBV24-1 to TRBJ1-3, with 10 bases identical to TRBD1. Germline CDR1 KGHDR, CDR2 SFDVKD. The J segment lost 7 bases and the V segment lost 5 bases, leaving 1 base of the junction unmatched. This CDR3 has 13 residues. The DNA of the CDR3 is TGTGCCACCAGTGCGGGACAGGGGAACACCATATATTTT. Translating it yields CATSAGQGNTIYF.

The CDR3 sequence is CSARGALPGGVETQYF. CDR3 bases: TGCAGTGCTAGAGGCGCCCTTCCAGGGGGCGTAGAGACCCAGTACTTC. The V and J genes are TRBV20-1 and TRBJ2-5, with 8 bases lining up with TRBD1. Germline CDR1 is DFQATT and CDR2 is SNEGSKA (reference sequence). The CDR3 covers 16 residues. J lost 4 bases, V lost 1 base, and 11 bases had no gene match.

This clonotype has just a few counts. The rearrangement joins TRBV12-3 or TRBV12-4 to TRBJ1-1; D call uncertain. CDR3 length: 13 amino acids. Trimming cost V 3 bases and J 0 bases, with 5 bases left between them. CDR3 sequence: CASSFALNTEAFF. CDR3 DNA sequence: TGTGCCAGCAGTTTCGCACTGAACACTGAAGCTTTCTTT.

The chain employs TRBV5-1 and TRBJ2-2; 12 bases map to TRBD2. V was clipped by 2 bases and J by 6 bases; unmatched bases: 5. Germline CDR1 reads SGHRS; CDR2 reads YFSETQ. This CDR3 region has 16 residues. The CDR3 here is CASSLGTSGPPGELFF. Written as DNA, the CDR3 is TGCGCCAGCAGCTTAGGGACTAGCGGGCCCCCCGGGGAGCTGTTTTTT.

This clonotype has at least ten counts. The chain uses TRBV25-1 and TRBJ2-1; 7 bases fit TRBD2. Germline lookup yields CDR1 MGHDK and CDR2 SYGVNS. This CDR3 contains 16 residues. The J segment lost 1 base and the V segment lost 2 bases, leaving 5 bases of the junction unmatched. Here the CDR3 DNA reads TGTGCCAGCAGTGAAAAGGCGGGAGCTTCCTACAATGAGCAGTTCTTC. It encodes CASSEKAGASYNEQFF.

This clonotype was picked up a small number of times. The J gene is TRBJ2-5, the V gene TRBV7-9; 8 bases line up with TRBD1. The CDR3 contains 17 residues. V trimming: 0 bases; J trimming: 4 bases; junction bases outside the gene matches: 10. CDR1 and CDR2 from the germline V gene are SEHNR and FQNEAQ (reference sequence). The CDR3 protein is CASSLALGQGGGETQYF. CDR3 in DNA: TGTGCCAGCAGCTTAGCCTTAGGACAGGGCGGCGGAGAGACCCAGTACTTC.

Only a few counts were recorded for this clonotype. At one end the junction does not follow the germline gene, possibly because of a read error. Here the CDR3 reads CASSVGRNTEASF. The CDR3 region has the DNA TGTGCCAGCAGTGTGGGTCGGAACACTGAAGCTTCCTTT. This chain links TRBV6-1 with TRBJ1-1; no firm D call. CDR3 size: 13 residues. Germline V gene sequence: CDR1 MNHNS, CDR2 SASEGT.

This clonotype has only a few counts. The chain carries TRBV12-3 or TRBV12-4 and TRBJ1-2, with TRBD1 matching over 7 bases. The CDR3 has 15 amino acids. Trimming removed 1 base from V and 2 bases from J; junction bases left unmatched: 4. CDR3 DNA: TGTGCCAGCAGTTTAGAGGGACAGCCCAACTATGGCTACACCTTC. Amino acids: CASSLEGQPNYGYTF.

The gene calls are TRBV7-9 and TRBJ2-5; D possibly corresponds to TRBD2 (7 bases). Germline values: CDR1 SEHNR, CDR2 FQNEAQ (reference sequence). V lost 3 bases, J lost 2 bases, and 16 bases lay in between. CDR3 length equals 16 residues. Written as DNA, the CDR3 is TGTGCCAGCAGCTTGGGAAGCGGGACACGTCAAGAGACCCAGTACTTC. Encoded protein: CASSLGSGTRQETQYF. Full variable domain (outside the CDR3, taken from reference TRBV7-9 and TRBJ2-5): DTGVSQNPRHKITKRGQNVTFRCDPISEHNRLYWYRQTLGQGPEFLTYFQNEAQLEKSRLLSDRFSAERPKGSFSTLEIQRTEQGDSAMYLCASSLGSGTRQETQYFGPGTRLLVL.

There are a few counts of this clonotype. The J gene is TRBJ2-3, the V gene TRBV10-3; 7 bases map to TRBD2. In germline, CDR1 is ENHRY, CDR2 SYGVKD. The CDR3 loop spans 15 amino acids. Trimming at V came to 1 base and at J to 2 bases, leaving 3 bases not matched to a gene. CDR3 in amino acids: CAISELSGATDTQYF. As DNA, the CDR3 is TGTGCCATCAGTGAGTTGAGCGGGGCCACAGATACGCAGTATTTT.

This clonotype appeared a few times. The V call is TRBV5-1, the J call TRBJ2-1, with TRBD2 matching 11 bases. Germline trimming cut 4 bases from V and 9 bases from J; bases unmatched to any gene: 18. Germline CDR1 SGHRS, CDR2 YFSETQ. CDR3 length equals 18 residues. In DNA, the CDR3 is TGCGCCAGCAGCACCACCCTAGGAGGACTAGCGGGTCTTGGTGAGCAGTTCTTC. Amino acid sequence: CASSTTLGGLAGLGEQFF. The full variable domain, its missing parts supplied by reference TRBV5-1 and TRBJ2-1, is KAGVTQTPRYLIKTRGQQVTLSCSPISGHRSVSWYQQTPGQGLQFLFEYFSETQRNKGNFPGRFSGRQFSNSRSEMNVSTLELGDSALYLCASSTTLGGLAGLGEQFFGPGTRLTVL.

V is TRBV3-1 and J is TRBJ2-7; 8 nucleotides line up with TRBD2. Germline CDR1 LGHDT, CDR2 YNNKEL (reference sequence). The length of the CDR3 is 14 residues. The J segment lost 6 bases and the V segment lost 3 bases, leaving 7 bases of the junction unmatched. Written as DNA, the CDR3 is TGTGCCAGCAGCCATTCCCGACTAGCGCGCGAGCAGTACTTC. This translates into CASSHSRLAREQYF.

This clonotype appeared a few times. The chain has TRBV19 and TRBJ2-7, with 7 bases fitting TRBD1. The V gene's germline CDR1 is LNHDA and CDR2 SQIVND (reference sequence). The V segment lost 8 bases and the J segment 5 bases; nucleotides outside the gene matches: 6. The CDR3 runs to 12 residues. The DNA of the CDR3 is TGTGCCAGTGGGACAGTCCCACACGAGCAGTACGTC. This sequence encodes CASGTVPHEQYV.

This clonotype appeared a few times. The chain combines TRBV5-5 with TRBJ2-7; maybe TRBD2 (6 bases). The CDR3 spans 17 residues. V was pared by 6 bases and J by 0 bases, with 22 bases between. Germline V gene data show CDR1 as SGHKS and CDR2 as YYEKEE (reference sequence). Written as DNA, the CDR3 is TGTGCCAGCACCGCCGGGATAGTGGGGGGAAGCTCCTACGAGCAGTACGTC. Its translation is CASTAGIVGGSSYEQYV.

The genes are TRBV28 and TRBJ2-7; perhaps TRBD2 as D (6 bases). Germline V gene sequence: CDR1 MDHEN, CDR2 SYDVKM. The CDR3 contains 13 residues. V lost 6 bases, J lost 3 bases, and 12 bases lay in between. DNA of the CDR3: TGTGCCAGCAGGGATCCCGGGGGCTACGAGCAGTACGTC. This translates into CASRDPGGYEQYV.

This chain uses TRBV2 with TRBJ2-1; 11 nucleotides agree with TRBD1. The CDR3 totals 15 residues. CDR1 and CDR2 (germline): SNHLY, FYNNEI. J gave up 6 bases and V 7 bases, and 8 bases lay outside the gene matches. The CDR3 DNA follows: TGTGCCAGCAAGAATACGGACAGGGGGCTCAATGAGCAGTTCTTC. This codes for CASKNTDRGLNEQFF.

This clonotype was seen many times. The chain couples TRBV3-1 to TRBJ2-2; unclear D gene. The ends were cut back, 3 bases at V and 2 bases at J, with 1 base in the middle. CDR1 LGHDT and CDR2 YNNKEL come from the germline V gene (reference sequence). CDR3 length equals 12 residues. As DNA, the CDR3 is TGTGCCAGCAGCCATAACACCGGGGAGCTGTTTTTT. It specifies CASSHNTGELFF.

This clonotype was detected many times. The gene calls are TRBV12-3 or TRBV12-4 and TRBJ2-2; 9 bases map to TRBD2. This CDR3 contains 16 residues. J was trimmed by 1 base and V by 5 bases; bases with no gene match: 5. CDR3 in amino acids: CASSRSGRVNTGELFF. CDR3 nucleotide sequence: TGTGCCAGCAGTCGTAGCGGGAGAGTGAACACCGGGGAGCTGTTTTTT.